This T cell receptor (beta chain) appears in the sequencing data of a study of identical twins. Everyone who gave samples was a healthy Caucasian. CDR1 and CDR2 from the germline V gene are DFQATT and SNEGSKA (reference sequence). The J segment lost 2 bases and the V segment lost 1 base, leaving 4 bases of the junction unmatched. The CDR3 totals 14 residues. This clonotype has just a few counts. TCRdb used MiXCR to reprocess the 5' RACE reads, holding one entry per CDR3 protein. The data show a few hundred thousand distinct CDR3 sequences, over 8.5% seen once. These data also featured in a second study, about yellow fever vaccine responses in identical twins.

The TCR originated in a woman aged 18-29 years in good health. Specimen: PBMCs. The V gene is TRBV20-1, the J gene TRBJ2-5; 7 bases match TRBD1. The CDR3 DNA is TGCAGTGCTAGAGGTGGCAGGGGGCAAGAGACCCAGTACTTC. Translation gives CSARGGRGQETQYF.